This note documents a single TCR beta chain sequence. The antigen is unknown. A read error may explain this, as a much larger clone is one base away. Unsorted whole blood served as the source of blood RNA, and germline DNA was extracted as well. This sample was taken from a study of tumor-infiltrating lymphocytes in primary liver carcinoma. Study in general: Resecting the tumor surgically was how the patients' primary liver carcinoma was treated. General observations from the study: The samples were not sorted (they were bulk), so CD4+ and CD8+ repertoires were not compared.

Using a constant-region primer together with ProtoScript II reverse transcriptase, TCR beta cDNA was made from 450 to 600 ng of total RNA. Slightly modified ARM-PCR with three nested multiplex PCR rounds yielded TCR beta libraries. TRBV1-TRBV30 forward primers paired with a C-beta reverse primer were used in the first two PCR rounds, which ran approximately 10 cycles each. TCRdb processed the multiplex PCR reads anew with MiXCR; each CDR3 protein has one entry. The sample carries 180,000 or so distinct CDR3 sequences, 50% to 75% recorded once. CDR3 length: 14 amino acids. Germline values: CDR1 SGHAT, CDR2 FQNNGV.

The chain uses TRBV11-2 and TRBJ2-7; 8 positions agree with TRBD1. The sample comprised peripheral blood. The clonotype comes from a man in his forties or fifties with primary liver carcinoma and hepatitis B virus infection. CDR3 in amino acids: CASSLGTGWYEEYF. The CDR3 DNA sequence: TGTGCCAGCAGCTTAGGGACAGGGTGGTACGAGGAGTACTTC.